The source of this TCR beta chain is a study of T cells in Graves' hyperthyroidism and ophthalmopathy. Study findings and constraints: Within blood appeared most thyroid clonotypes that had expanded above 0.001.

Diagnostic assessment was based on clinical symptoms, serum thyroxine and TRAb, thyroid ultrasound and orbital computed tomography. RNA transcripts were the template for amplifying TCR beta CDR3 regions. Initially, a first-round RT-PCR of the TCR CDR3 employed the HTBI primer set. TCRdb called the multiplex PCR reads again in MiXCR, with one record for every CDR3 protein. This table has around 420,000 distinct CDR3 sequences, roughly 13% appearing once. This clonotype was seen more than once but under ten times. Antigen specificity is unknown. Germline values: CDR1 SGDLS, CDR2 YYNGEE. This CDR3 is built from 14 residues. V was pared by 0 bases and J by 2 bases, with 8 bases between.

This receptor was identified in a woman aged 18-29 years with Graves' hyperthyroidism. The sample taken for sequencing was blood. The V gene is TRBV9, the J gene TRBJ1-2; D unresolved. CDR3 protein: CASSVGPGNYGYTF. The CDR3 DNA is TGTGCCAGCAGCGTAGGGCCAGGCAACTATGGCTACACCTTC. Complete variable domain (other parts from reference TRBV9 and TRBJ1-2): DSGVTQTPKHLITATGQRVTLRCSPRSGDLSVYWYQQSLDQGLQFLIQYYNGEERAKGNILERFSAQQFPDLHSELNLSSLELGDSALYFCASSVGPGNYGYTFGSGTRLTVV.